A selection of T cell receptor beta chains follows, all from one sample in a study of identical twins. Each CDR3 protein is one row after TCRdb ran MiXCR on the 5' RACE reads. This sample has about 430,000 distinct CDR3 sequences; roughly 20% occur once, and the top ten carry roughly 12%. Sequencing was performed on naive T cells sorted from blood. The receptors were sampled from a man in his fifties in good health. The CDR3 runs from the conserved cysteine through the conserved F or W. D genes are given only for firm matches. Clone sizes are given selectively: once, few, many, or a class where the clone is expanded.

j_gene: TRBJ2-7; d_gene: .; v_gene: TRBV5-1; abundance: .; CDR3aa: CASSLVVQGPREQYF; CDR3nt: TGCGCCAGCAGCTTGGTGGTTCAGGGGCCTCGCGAGCAGTACTTC
j_gene: TRBJ2-5; d_gene: TRBD1; v_gene: TRBV12-3/TRBV12-4; abundance: many; CDR3aa: CASSLDRAETQYF; CDR3nt: TGTGCCAGCAGTCTGGACAGGGCGGAGACCCAGTACTTC
j_gene: TRBJ2-1; d_gene: TRBD1; v_gene: TRBV5-5; abundance: few; CDR3aa: CASSLAGTGLNEQFF; CDR3nt: TGTGCCAGCAGCTTGGCCGGGACAGGGTTAAATGAGCAGTTCTTC
j_gene: TRBJ1-5; d_gene: .; v_gene: TRBV9; abundance: .; CDR3aa: CASSATGGHQPQHF; CDR3nt: TGTGCCAGCAGCGCGACAGGAGGGCATCAGCCCCAGCATTTT
j_gene: TRBJ2-2; d_gene: .; v_gene: TRBV20-1; abundance: many; CDR3aa: CSTSRGAGTGELFF; CDR3nt: TGCAGTACCTCCCGGGGGGCGGGCACCGGGGAGCTGTTTTTT
j_gene: TRBJ2-5; d_gene: .; v_gene: TRBV4-2; abundance: .; CDR3aa: CASSQVSGEETQYF; CDR3nt: TGTGCCAGCAGCCAAGTGTCAGGCGAAGAGACCCAGTACTTC
j_gene: TRBJ2-1; d_gene: TRBD2; v_gene: TRBV20-1; abundance: .; CDR3aa: CSARPRTSGNFGEQFF; CDR3nt: TGCAGTGCTAGACCACGGACTAGCGGAAACTTCGGGGAGCAGTTCTTC
j_gene: TRBJ2-1; d_gene: TRBD1; v_gene: TRBV5-1; abundance: .; CDR3aa: CASSSLQGDNEQFF; CDR3nt: TGCGCCAGCAGCTCGTTACAGGGGGACAATGAGCAGTTCTTC
j_gene: TRBJ2-7; d_gene: TRBD2; v_gene: TRBV5-1; abundance: many; CDR3aa: CASSRSGRAGEQYF; CDR3nt: TGCGCCAGCAGCCGTAGCGGGAGGGCCGGCGAGCAGTACTTC
j_gene: TRBJ2-3; d_gene: TRBD2; v_gene: TRBV20-1; abundance: few; CDR3aa: CSALLLAGGPDTQYF; CDR3nt: TGCAGTGCTCTCTTACTAGCGGGCGGTCCAGATACGCAGTATTTT
j_gene: TRBJ2-5; d_gene: .; v_gene: TRBV7-2; abundance: few; CDR3aa: CASSPPPGTSETQYF; CDR3nt: TGTGCCAGCAGCCCGCCCCCAGGGACAAGTGAGACCCAGTACTTC
j_gene: TRBJ2-3; d_gene: .; v_gene: TRBV6-5; abundance: .; CDR3aa: CASSYLSGGPGEDTQYF; CDR3nt: TGTGCCAGCAGTTATTTGTCAGGGGGGCCCGGGGAAGATACGCAGTATTTT
j_gene: TRBJ2-2; d_gene: .; v_gene: TRBV6-5; abundance: many; CDR3aa: CASSYRGGANTGELFF; CDR3nt: TGTGCCAGCAGTTACAGGGGGGGAGCGAACACCGGGGAGCTGTTTTTT
j_gene: TRBJ1-1; d_gene: .; v_gene: TRBV6-5; abundance: few; CDR3aa: CASSLRRMRDTEAFF; CDR3nt: TGTGCCAGCAGTTTACGACGGATGCGAGACACTGAAGCTTTCTTT
j_gene: TRBJ1-1; d_gene: TRBD1; v_gene: TRBV3-1; abundance: many; CDR3aa: CASSQVRGTEAFF; CDR3nt: TGTGCCAGCAGCCAAGTCAGGGGGACTGAAGCTTTCTTT
j_gene: TRBJ2-7; d_gene: TRBD2; v_gene: TRBV6-5; abundance: many; CDR3aa: CASSLSGGVYEQYF; CDR3nt: TGTGCCAGCAGTTTAAGCGGGGGTGTTTACGAGCAGTACTTC
j_gene: TRBJ2-7; d_gene: .; v_gene: TRBV4-3; abundance: .; CDR3aa: CASSQAVGYEQYF; CDR3nt: TGCGCCAGCAGCCAGGCGGTGGGTTACGAGCAGTACTTC
j_gene: TRBJ2-5; d_gene: .; v_gene: TRBV12-3/TRBV12-4; abundance: many; CDR3aa: CASSFGMQETQYF; CDR3nt: TGTGCCAGCAGTTTTGGGATGCAAGAGACCCAGTACTTC
j_gene: TRBJ2-1; d_gene: TRBD1; v_gene: TRBV11-2; abundance: .; CDR3aa: CASSPGRGRQFGSYNEQFF; CDR3nt: TGTGCCAGCAGTCCCGGCAGGGGGCGGCAGTTTGGATCCTACAATGAGCAGTTCTTC
j_gene: TRBJ2-7; d_gene: .; v_gene: TRBV4-2; abundance: few; CDR3aa: CATRASGSYEQYF; CDR3nt: TGTGCCACCCGGGCCAGTGGCTCCTACGAGCAGTACTTC
j_gene: TRBJ2-1; d_gene: TRBD2; v_gene: TRBV20-1; abundance: many; CDR3aa: CSAREVTSGRNEQFF; CDR3nt: TGCAGTGCTAGAGAGGTGACTAGCGGGAGGAATGAGCAGTTCTTC
j_gene: TRBJ1-2; d_gene: TRBD1; v_gene: TRBV7-2; abundance: .; CDR3aa: CASSSFASTGAGYTF; CDR3nt: TGTGCCAGCAGCTCATTCGCTAGTACAGGGGCTGGCTACACCTTC
j_gene: TRBJ2-1; d_gene: .; v_gene: TRBV5-1; abundance: .; CDR3aa: CASSLEPEPYNEQFF; CDR3nt: TGCGCCAGCAGCTTGGAGCCGGAACCCTACAATGAGCAGTTCTTC
j_gene: TRBJ2-3; d_gene: .; v_gene: TRBV5-6; abundance: many; CDR3aa: CASSTPTGEGQYF; CDR3nt: TGTGCCAGCAGCACGCCGACAGGGGAGGGGCAGTATTTT
j_gene: TRBJ2-7; d_gene: TRBD1; v_gene: TRBV5-1; abundance: many; CDR3aa: CASSPDRGIEQYF; CDR3nt: TGCGCCAGCAGCCCGGACAGGGGAATCGAGCAGTACTTC
j_gene: TRBJ2-4; d_gene: .; v_gene: TRBV10-3; abundance: once; CDR3aa: CAISDDRLAKNIQYF; CDR3nt: TGTGCCATCAGTGATGACAGGCTAGCCAAAAACATTCAGTACTTC
j_gene: TRBJ2-3; d_gene: .; v_gene: TRBV29-1; abundance: few; CDR3aa: CSVPRKGRTDTQYF; CDR3nt: TGCAGCGTTCCTAGAAAGGGACGCACAGATACGCAGTATTTT
j_gene: TRBJ2-2; d_gene: .; v_gene: TRBV20-1; abundance: .; CDR3aa: CSARDTRDVGGELFF; CDR3nt: TGCAGTGCTAGAGATACCAGGGACGTAGGCGGGGAGCTGTTTTTT
j_gene: TRBJ2-7; d_gene: TRBD1; v_gene: TRBV29-1; abundance: few; CDR3aa: CSVSRQGTYEQYF; CDR3nt: TGCAGCGTTTCCCGACAGGGGACCTACGAGCAGTACTTC
j_gene: TRBJ1-2; d_gene: .; v_gene: TRBV9; abundance: few; CDR3aa: CASSFTGGYTF; CDR3nt: TGTGCCAGCAGCTTCACCGGGGGCTACACCTTC
j_gene: TRBJ2-1; d_gene: TRBD2; v_gene: TRBV7-9; abundance: .; CDR3aa: CASSPSGTAYNEQFF; CDR3nt: TGTGCCAGCAGTCCCAGCGGGACCGCCTACAATGAGCAGTTCTTC
j_gene: TRBJ2-5; d_gene: TRBD2; v_gene: TRBV20-1; abundance: few; CDR3aa: CSARESGTTVQETQYF; CDR3nt: TGCAGTGCTAGAGAATCCGGGACTACAGTCCAAGAGACCCAGTACTTC
j_gene: TRBJ1-1; d_gene: .; v_gene: TRBV7-9; abundance: many; CDR3aa: CASSKTGNTEAFF; CDR3nt: TGTGCCAGCAGCAAAACGGGGAACACTGAAGCTTTCTTT
j_gene: TRBJ2-3; d_gene: .; v_gene: TRBV7-2; abundance: .; CDR3aa: CASSKRRDTDTQYF; CDR3nt: TGTGCCAGCAGCAAACGCCGTGACACAGATACGCAGTATTTT
j_gene: TRBJ2-5; d_gene: .; v_gene: TRBV5-5; abundance: .; CDR3aa: CASSSRPVQETQYF; CDR3nt: TGTGCCAGCAGCTCCCGCCCCGTACAAGAGACCCAGTACTTC
j_gene: TRBJ2-1; d_gene: TRBD1; v_gene: TRBV4-3; abundance: .; CDR3aa: CASSQGPSGGIYEQFF; CDR3nt: TGCGCCAGCAGCCAAGGGCCGTCAGGGGGTATCTATGAGCAGTTCTTC
j_gene: TRBJ2-1; d_gene: TRBD2; v_gene: TRBV5-4; abundance: few; CDR3aa: CALRGGSNNEQFF; CDR3nt: TGTGCCCTAAGGGGAGGGTCGAACAATGAGCAGTTCTTC
j_gene: TRBJ2-7; d_gene: .; v_gene: TRBV12-3/TRBV12-4; abundance: .; CDR3aa: CASNNQGSEQYF; CDR3nt: TGTGCCAGCAACAACCAGGGGTCCGAGCAGTACTTC
j_gene: TRBJ1-5; d_gene: .; v_gene: TRBV20-1; abundance: many; CDR3aa: CSARTGGGSQPQHF; CDR3nt: TGCAGTGCTAGAACCGGGGGAGGGAGTCAGCCCCAGCATTTT
j_gene: TRBJ2-5; d_gene: .; v_gene: TRBV12-3/TRBV12-4; abundance: .; CDR3aa: CASSRPLGARETQYF; CDR3nt: TGTGCCAGCAGCCGCCCGTTGGGGGCCCGGGAGACCCAGTACTTC
j_gene: TRBJ2-2; d_gene: .; v_gene: TRBV9; abundance: .; CDR3aa: CASSVYRFVETGGGELFF; CDR3nt: TGTGCCAGCAGCGTATACCGGTTCGTCGAGACTGGGGGCGGGGAGCTGTTTTTT
j_gene: TRBJ1-6; d_gene: .; v_gene: TRBV20-1; abundance: .; CDR3aa: CSASIGGSSYNSPLHF; CDR3nt: TGCAGTGCTAGTATTGGAGGAAGCTCCTATAATTCACCCCTCCACTTT
j_gene: TRBJ1-1; d_gene: .; v_gene: TRBV6-2/TRBV6-3; abundance: few; CDR3aa: CASSLGTTEAFF; CDR3nt: TGTGCCAGCAGTCTAGGGACCACTGAAGCTTTCTTT
j_gene: TRBJ2-2; d_gene: .; v_gene: TRBV10-3; abundance: .; CDR3aa: CAISEWALPNTGELFF; CDR3nt: TGTGCCATCAGTGAGTGGGCTCTACCAAACACCGGGGAGCTGTTTTTT
j_gene: TRBJ2-1; d_gene: .; v_gene: TRBV24-1; abundance: many; CDR3aa: CATSDSGQSGNEQFF; CDR3nt: TGTGCCACCAGTGATTCGGGACAATCAGGGAATGAGCAGTTCTTC
j_gene: TRBJ2-7; d_gene: TRBD2; v_gene: TRBV4-2; abundance: few; CDR3aa: CASSQAGSGSLNEQYF; CDR3nt: TGTGCCAGCAGCCAAGCGGGTAGCGGGAGTCTAAACGAGCAGTACTTC
j_gene: TRBJ2-5; d_gene: TRBD2; v_gene: TRBV7-2; abundance: .; CDR3aa: CASSRTSGGYQETQYF; CDR3nt: TGTGCCAGCAGCCGGACTAGCGGGGGGTACCAAGAGACCCAGTACTTC
j_gene: TRBJ2-5; d_gene: .; v_gene: TRBV12-3/TRBV12-4; abundance: many; CDR3aa: CASSGPWETQYF; CDR3nt: TGTGCCAGCAGTGGCCCCTGGGAGACCCAGTACTTC
j_gene: TRBJ2-2; d_gene: TRBD1; v_gene: TRBV10-3; abundance: many; CDR3aa: CAISESGTGNTGELFF; CDR3nt: TGTGCCATCAGTGAATCCGGGACAGGGAACACCGGGGAGCTGTTTTTT
j_gene: TRBJ2-5; d_gene: .; v_gene: TRBV7-2; abundance: .; CDR3aa: CASSLRVGRETQYF; CDR3nt: TGTGCCAGCAGCTTGAGAGTCGGACGGGAGACCCAGTACTTC
j_gene: TRBJ2-7; d_gene: .; v_gene: TRBV4-2; abundance: .; CDR3aa: CASSQDLPHEQYF; CDR3nt: TGTGCCAGCAGCCAAGATCTGCCTCACGAGCAGTACTTC
j_gene: TRBJ2-7; d_gene: .; v_gene: TRBV10-3; abundance: few; CDR3aa: CAIGTQGYEQYF; CDR3nt: TGTGCCATCGGGACGCAAGGTTACGAGCAGTACTTC
j_gene: TRBJ1-5; d_gene: TRBD1; v_gene: TRBV20-1; abundance: many; CDR3aa: CSAATGAGQPQHF; CDR3nt: TGCAGTGCTGCTACAGGGGCTGGGCAGCCCCAGCATTTT
j_gene: TRBJ2-7; d_gene: TRBD1; v_gene: TRBV4-3; abundance: few; CDR3aa: CASSQGLIGQGPTYEQYF; CDR3nt: TGCGCCAGCAGCCAAGGCCTAATAGGACAGGGCCCCACCTACGAGCAGTACTTC
j_gene: TRBJ1-5; d_gene: .; v_gene: TRBV6-1; abundance: .; CDR3aa: CASSEAGGLNQPQHF; CDR3nt: TGTGCCAGCAGTGAAGCGGGGGGGCTGAATCAGCCCCAGCATTTT
j_gene: TRBJ2-7; d_gene: TRBD1; v_gene: TRBV7-8; abundance: few; CDR3aa: CASSPRDRLSYEQYF; CDR3nt: TGTGCCAGCAGCCCCCGGGACAGACTCTCCTACGAGCAGTACTTC
j_gene: TRBJ2-7; d_gene: TRBD2; v_gene: TRBV29-1; abundance: many; CDR3aa: CSVGWREIEEQYF; CDR3nt: TGCAGCGTTGGGTGGCGGGAGATCGAAGAGCAGTACTTC